This TCR beta chain was obtained from a study of blood T cell repertoires in COVID-19 (dated by TCRdb to 2020 to 2022). For the study in its entirety: The collaborator samples originated in the United States, Italy and Spain and spanned the acute and convalescent phases of COVID-19. The prospective study material was composed of cDNA or gDNA derived from T cells, B-cell-depleted T cells, or PBMCs. Subjects who had been exposed to COVID-19, were actively infected with it, or had recovered from it provided the deeply sampled blood TCRbeta repertoires that made up the dataset. The repertoires were made available in a free public database intended to serve as a resource for research on the immune response to SARS-CoV-2. The samples were drawn from the first 160 participants of the ongoing ImmuneRACE study and from roughly 1,300 subjects provided by 6 global collaborators. Nearly every sample came with metadata listing a de-identified subject ID, COVID-19 status, age in years and sex. Where HLA class I and class II types were available, the types were taken from metadata supplied by the sample provider, not from assay-based typing. General study outcomes and caveats: Clinical and demographic metadata were provided uncurated, with the amount varying by source and participant.

Each collaborating institution followed its own protocols to collect whole blood in K2EDTA tubes. Collaborator samples were shipped for TCRbeta analysis as frozen whole blood, isolated PBMCs, or DNA extracted from either sample type. Ends trimmed: V by 5 bases, J by 6 bases; bases unmatched to a gene: 5. CDR1 and CDR2, looked up from the germline V gene, are WSHSY and SAAADI. The CDR3 goes from the cysteine to the phenylalanine over 14 residues. Of all the DNA, just the CDR3 is kept, 42 bases in frame from base 1. As for this clone: Its antigen specificity is not known. Per-base quality was not reported, and no clone a single base away is much larger than it.

The immunoSEQ Assay, a bias-controlled multiplex PCR, was used to amplify TCRbeta CDR3 regions from genomic DNA. Concerning the study's data processing: The number of nucleated cells in each sample was estimated by amplification of reference gene primers within the assay. Sequence reads were collapsed and filtered to measure the absolute abundance of every unique TCRbeta CDR3 rearrangement. For each sample, productive Simpson clonality was calculated as the square root of Simpson's diversity index over productive rearrangements. As stored in TCRdb, this immuneACCESS dataset retains in-frame rearrangements with V and J assigned. A fraction of the clones does not appear; measured against another copy, unresolved V genes explain less than half of the discrepancy, and the remainder lacks a known reason. V and J calls and clone size come straight from that table; D and trimming were deduced from the DNA. The sample contains 150,000 to 200,000 clones, roughly 84% of them found a single time. Of the sample, about 9.1% falls within the top ten clones.

The sequence was obtained from a woman aged 80 or over with acute or convalescent COVID-19. Sequences were obtained from peripheral blood. Rearrangement joined TRBV10-2 to TRBJ2-2; TRBD1 matches 8 bases in the middle. The DNA reads as follows: TGCGCCAGCAGTCGGACAGGGTACCCCGGGGAGCTGTTTTTT. Its protein reads: CASSRTGYPGELFF.